This T cell receptor beta chain was captured by sequencing in a study of blood T cells in healthy people across ages. Study-level points and caveats: Higher diversity and more naive CD4+ cells were features of long-lived donors, compared to aged donors. Across samples, TCR beta diversity tracked strongly with naive T cell percentage.

Sample-barcoded 5' priming and a J-beta primer mix drove a second PCR of roughly 6 to 12 cycles. Using its own MiXCR run on the 5' RACE reads, TCRdb lists one record per CDR3 protein. The repertoire consists of around 2 million distinct CDR3 sequences, with about two fifths occurring once and the leading ten covering around 23%. CDR3 length: 14 amino acids. V lost 1 base and J lost 9, with 14 bases in between. CDR1 and CDR2 from the germline V gene are SGHTS and YDEGEE. Regarding this clonotype: Its antigen is not known.

Donors were healthy Caucasian individuals from Russia aged roughly 6 to 90. The source is a human donor in good health. The sample comprised blood. V usage is TRBV5-8 and J usage is TRBJ2-1; D is unclear. CDR3 in DNA: TGTGCCAGCAGCTTGTTGGGCCCGTCGGGTGAGCAGTTCTTC. Its translation: CASSLLGPSGEQFF.